Described below is a single T cell receptor beta chain sequence and its context. This clonotype was observed at least ten times. Its recognized antigen is unknown. No qualities accompany the bases; no much larger clone lies one base away. This specimen belongs to a study of neurological immune-mediated disorders (dated by TCRdb to between 2017 and 2020). A note on the overall study: Peripheral blood TCR-beta repertoires from patients with HTLV-I-associated myelopathy (HAM/TSP), patients with multiple sclerosis, and healthy controls were compared in the study using UMI-based sequencing. Alongside PBMC samples, the set of about 100 TCR-beta libraries contained longitudinal samples, technical triplicates, and paired CD4+ and CD8+ T-cell subsets that had been sorted. The cohort comprised 68 subjects: 14 HAM/TSP patients, some 34 multiple sclerosis patients and approximately 20 healthy controls. What the authors observed across the whole study: Across subjects, expanded clones never shared an identical CDR3 amino acid sequence, which suggests that the TCR-beta repertoires in every group were private. TCR clonal expansion was highest in HAM/TSP patients and lowest in MS patients, with MS patients falling below even healthy controls.

For unsorted PBMC libraries, 2 million PBMCs were used after storage in RNAlater at -80 degrees C until RNA extraction. Peripheral blood underwent Ficoll-Hypaque density gradient centrifugation to isolate PBMCs, which were then cryopreserved in liquid nitrogen. V loses 1 base, J loses 4 bases, and the germline ends lie 14 bases apart. From its cysteine to its phenylalanine, the CDR3 spans 15 amino acids. Left in the record is the CDR3 DNA by itself, 45 bases read in frame from the first base. The germline V gene specifies SGHRS as CDR1 and YFSETQ as CDR2. cDNA was synthesized by template-switch 5'RACE using a primer carrying a 10-nucleotide random unique molecular identifier by which each TCR transcript was tagged. Every sequencing run yielded over 180 million TCR-beta sequences covering 15-18 subjects. Total RNA was extracted with the RNeasy kit. TCR-beta VDJ regions were amplified with primers for the TCR constant region and the 5'RACE anchor, using the KAPA Real-time Library Amplification kit. Sample indexes and Illumina adaptors were added in a first PCR, and a second PCR then increased library yield. After Ampure bead purification, the TCR product of roughly 650 bp was size-selected on a 2% E-gel SizeSelection system. Before pooling, library quality was checked on a Bioanalyzer, concentration was measured with Qubit, and libraries were quantified with the Kapa Library Quantification kit. An Illumina HiSeq 2500 sequenced the libraries paired-end 2 x 150 bp. To increase sequence diversity, roughly 24-32% phiX was spiked into each library pool. Under the source paper's analysis protocol: Quality-filtered reads were processed with the UMI-based MiGEC pipeline, and over 75% of raw TCR sequences were removed by the MiGEC pipeline during error correction. VDJ genes were aligned to IMGT germline references, and clonotypes were defined by unique CDR3 amino acid sequence plus V-J genes. Clonal expansion, Shannon diversity and CDR3 relatedness (CalcPairwiseDistances, ClusterSamples) were evaluated with VDJtools, and phylogenetic trees were built with CLCbio workbench. Using coefficient-of-variation modelling across technical triplicates, the study counted a clone as expanded if it had at least 8 unique UMIs. The raw public reads went through TCRdb reprocessing: fastp at Q25, MiXCR clone calling, in-frame beta chains kept. All rows with the same CDR3 protein become a single entry with the most common DNA and genes. For this entry, the V and J calls and clone size follow TCRdb and not the study's own pipeline. The sample has around 37,000 distinct CDR3 sequences on record, over 12% of them singletons. The ten top clones hold 27% of the sample.

Sequencing used PBMCs. The TCR was taken from a woman in her forties or fifties with HTLV-1-associated myelopathy (HAM/TSP). The V and J segments used are TRBV5-1 and TRBJ1-2, with the D gene call left open. Here is the DNA: TGCGCCAGCAGCTTGAGTGGGGAATCCTTCTATGGCTACACCTTC. Its translation is CASSLSGESFYGYTF.